These 14 T cell receptor beta chains came from one sample sequenced in a study of regulatory T cells in long-lasting Graves disease. The time point denotes: newly diagnosed GD, antithyroid drugs for less than 3 months. PBMC-derived RNA was used for the TCR library. Combining iRepertoire HTBI primers with Arm-PCR of CDR3 regions, the authors built TCR beta libraries. TCRdb re-derived calls from the multiplex PCR reads in MiXCR, one entry per CDR3 protein. The sample comprises 200,000 to 250,000 distinct CDR3 sequences, roughly 19% of which are singletons, and about 10% rests with the top ten. This sample also belongs to another study, concerning T cells in Graves' hyperthyroidism and ophthalmopathy.

The source material was peripheral blood mononuclear cells (PBMCs), sampled at new diagnosis, from a patient treated with antithyroid drugs. These TCRs come from a woman in her 30s with Graves disease.

This clonotype was observed many times. The chain has TRBV18 and TRBJ2-1; 8 bases are shared with TRBD1. The CDR3 sequence is 15 residues long. Germline loops: CDR1 KGHSH, CDR2 LQKENI. Losses at the gene ends were 3 bases for V and 10 bases for J; bases not matched to a gene: 11. The CDR3 sequence: CASSPRDRRAYEQFF. Written as DNA, the CDR3 is TGTGCCAGCTCACCCCGGGACAGGCGGGCCTACGAGCAGTTCTTC.

In its sample, this clonotype was seen many times. This chain links TRBV5-6 with TRBJ2-1; weak D call: TRBD1 (6 bases). Germline V CDR1 and CDR2: SGHDT, YYEEEE. Trimming pared 4 bases from V and 8 bases from J, leaving 13 bases between. This CDR3 region has 13 residues. CDR3 loop: CASSGGPLDEQFF. DNA for the CDR3: TGTGCCAGCAGCGGGGGCCCTTTGGATGAGCAGTTCTTC.

There are many counts of this clonotype. The genes are TRBV20-1 and TRBJ2-7; the match to TRBD2 covers 10 bases. Germline CDR1 and CDR2: DFQATT and SNEGSKA (reference sequence). The CDR3 extends over 13 amino acids. V shed 5 bases, J shed 6 bases, and the junction held 7 bases outside the gene matches. This chain's CDR3 is CSAGTLAGSEQYF. The CDR3, as DNA: TGCAGTGCTGGCACACTAGCGGGATCCGAGCAGTACTTC.

At least ten counts were recorded for this clonotype. The chain links TRBV6-1 to TRBJ2-1; the match to TRBD2 covers 14 bases. CDR3 length: 16 residues. The V segment lost 5 bases and the J segment 8 bases; nucleotides outside the gene matches: 8. The V gene's germline CDR1 is MNHNS and CDR2 SASEGT. The CDR3 protein is CASSQRGLAGVDEQFF. The CDR3, as DNA: TGTGCCAGCAGTCAACGGGGACTAGCGGGAGTCGATGAGCAGTTCTTC.

The table lists this clonotype with many counts. The chain links TRBV13 to TRBJ2-1; 9 bases are shared with TRBD1. Unmatched junction bases numbered 11, after V lost 6 bases and J lost 8 bases. This CDR3 has 15 residues. Germline loops: CDR1 PRHDT, CDR2 FYEKMQ (reference sequence). The CDR3 sequence is CASSSQGTGSHEQFF. The CDR3, as DNA: TGTGCCAGCAGTTCCCAGGGGACAGGGTCCCATGAGCAGTTCTTC.

Many counts were recorded for this clonotype. This sequence joins TRBV29-1 and TRBJ1-3; a possible D gene is TRBD1 (5 bases). Germline V gives CDR1 SQVTM, CDR2 ANQGSEA. V lost 2 bases, J lost 8 bases, and 13 bases lay in between. The CDR3 consists of 13 residues. As DNA, the CDR3 is TGCAGCGTTGAAAAGTGGGAAGGGGACACCATATATTTT. It codes for CSVEKWEGDTIYF.

The CDR3 nucleotides read TGTGCCAGCAGAGGACTTGGGACAGGGGGCCGTGGCTACACCTTC. This encodes CASRGLGTGGRGYTF. The J gene is TRBJ1-2, the V gene TRBV2; 12 bases are a match to TRBD1. The germline CDR1 and CDR2 sequences are SNHLY and FYNNEI. There are 15 residues in the CDR3. V dropped 6 bases and J dropped 7; count of bases not matched to a gene: 9.

This clonotype was recorded at least ten times. The chain carries TRBV2 and TRBJ2-7; 15 bases are shared with TRBD2. The CDR3 spans 17 residues. Germline V lookup: CDR1 SNHLY, CDR2 FYNNEI. Losses at the gene ends were 4 bases for V and 6 bases for J; bases not matched to a gene: 10. CDR3 region: CASSAFLRTSGRAEQYF. CDR3 coding DNA: TGTGCCAGCAGTGCCTTCTTGAGGACTAGCGGGAGGGCCGAGCAGTACTTC.

This sequence joins TRBV9 and TRBJ2-3; D remains ambiguous. There are 14 residues in the CDR3. The germline V gene encodes CDR1 SGDLS and CDR2 YYNGEE. V lost 4 bases and J 9 bases, leaving 18 bases between the germline ends. CDR3 sequence reads: CASSPPHGSWTQYF. For the CDR3, the DNA is TGTGCCAGCAGCCCACCACACGGGTCCTGGACGCAGTATTTT.

Many counts were recorded for this clonotype. V gene TRBV11-2 combines with J gene TRBJ2-7; tentatively, D is TRBD1 (6 bases). Germline CDR1 and CDR2: SGHAT and FQNNGV. This CDR3 spans 11 amino acids. Between the trimmed V and J ends, which lost 10 bases and 3 bases, there was a span of 10 bases. CDR3 residues: CATGAHYEQYF. The CDR3 coding sequence is TGTGCCACAGGGGCCCACTACGAGCAGTACTTC.

The sample holds a few counts of this clonotype. The chain's CDR3 is CASSDLAGGPGEQYF. The DNA of the CDR3 is TGTGCCAGCAGTGACTTAGCGGGAGGGCCAGGCGAGCAGTACTTC. The rearrangement links TRBV6-2 or TRBV6-3 to TRBJ2-7, with 11 bases identical to TRBD2. Per the germline V gene, CDR1 is MNHEY and CDR2 is SVGEGT. Trimming took 5 bases from V and 6 from J; bases not matched to a gene: 9. The CDR3 contains 15 residues.

This clonotype was seen at least ten times. This chain joins TRBV10-3 and TRBJ1-1; TRBD1 might be the D (5 bases). The CDR3 sequence is 15 residues long. Germline V gives CDR1 ENHRY, CDR2 SYGVKD. The ends were cut back, 6 bases at V and 3 bases at J, with 17 bases in the middle. The CDR3 bases are TGTGCCATCAGGGCCGGGACTCAAAGGTACACTGAAGCTTTCTTT. Translating it yields CAIRAGTQRYTEAFF.

This sequence joins TRBV27 and TRBJ2-3; 7 bases are shared with TRBD2. Germline CDR1 is MNHEY and CDR2 is SMNVEV (reference sequence). Trimming removed 2 bases from V and 6 bases from J; junction bases left unmatched: 8. The CDR3 contains 15 residues. The DNA for the CDR3 is TGTGCCAGCAGTTTAAGAGGGAGGGCCAGGGATACGCAGTATTTT. This codes for CASSLRGRARDTQYF.

This clonotype was counted a few times. Germline and junction disagree at one end, which may indicate a read error. The genes are TRBV6-5 and TRBJ1-1; D is unclear. This CDR3 comprises 14 residues. Germline V CDR1 and CDR2: MNHEY, SVGAGI. The DNA of the CDR3 is TGTGCCAGCAGTTACTCTGTAGGCAACGCTGAAGCTTTCTTC. This codes for CASSYSVGNAEAFF.